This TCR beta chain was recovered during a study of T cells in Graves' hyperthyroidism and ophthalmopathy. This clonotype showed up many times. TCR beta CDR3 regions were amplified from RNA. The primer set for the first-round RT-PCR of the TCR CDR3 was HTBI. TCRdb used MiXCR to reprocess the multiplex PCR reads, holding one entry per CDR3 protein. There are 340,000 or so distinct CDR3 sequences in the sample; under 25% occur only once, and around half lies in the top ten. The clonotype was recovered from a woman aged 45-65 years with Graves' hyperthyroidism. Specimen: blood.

CDR3: CASTRGTTVTEAFF. The DNA for the CDR3 is TGTGCCAGCACTCGAGGTACTACGGTCACTGAAGCTTTCTTT. The chain combines TRBV2 with TRBJ1-1; D is undetermined. V was trimmed by 7 bases and J by 4 bases, leaving 16 bases between them. The germline gives CDR1 SNHLY, CDR2 FYNNEI. The CDR3 consists of 14 residues. The variable domain in full, completed from reference TRBV2 and TRBJ1-1, reads EPEVTQTPSHQVTQMGQEVILRCVPISNHLYFYWYRQILGQKVEFLVSFYNNEISEKSEIFDDQFSVERPDGSNFTLKIRSTKLEDSAMYFCASTRGTTVTEAFFGQGTRLTVV.